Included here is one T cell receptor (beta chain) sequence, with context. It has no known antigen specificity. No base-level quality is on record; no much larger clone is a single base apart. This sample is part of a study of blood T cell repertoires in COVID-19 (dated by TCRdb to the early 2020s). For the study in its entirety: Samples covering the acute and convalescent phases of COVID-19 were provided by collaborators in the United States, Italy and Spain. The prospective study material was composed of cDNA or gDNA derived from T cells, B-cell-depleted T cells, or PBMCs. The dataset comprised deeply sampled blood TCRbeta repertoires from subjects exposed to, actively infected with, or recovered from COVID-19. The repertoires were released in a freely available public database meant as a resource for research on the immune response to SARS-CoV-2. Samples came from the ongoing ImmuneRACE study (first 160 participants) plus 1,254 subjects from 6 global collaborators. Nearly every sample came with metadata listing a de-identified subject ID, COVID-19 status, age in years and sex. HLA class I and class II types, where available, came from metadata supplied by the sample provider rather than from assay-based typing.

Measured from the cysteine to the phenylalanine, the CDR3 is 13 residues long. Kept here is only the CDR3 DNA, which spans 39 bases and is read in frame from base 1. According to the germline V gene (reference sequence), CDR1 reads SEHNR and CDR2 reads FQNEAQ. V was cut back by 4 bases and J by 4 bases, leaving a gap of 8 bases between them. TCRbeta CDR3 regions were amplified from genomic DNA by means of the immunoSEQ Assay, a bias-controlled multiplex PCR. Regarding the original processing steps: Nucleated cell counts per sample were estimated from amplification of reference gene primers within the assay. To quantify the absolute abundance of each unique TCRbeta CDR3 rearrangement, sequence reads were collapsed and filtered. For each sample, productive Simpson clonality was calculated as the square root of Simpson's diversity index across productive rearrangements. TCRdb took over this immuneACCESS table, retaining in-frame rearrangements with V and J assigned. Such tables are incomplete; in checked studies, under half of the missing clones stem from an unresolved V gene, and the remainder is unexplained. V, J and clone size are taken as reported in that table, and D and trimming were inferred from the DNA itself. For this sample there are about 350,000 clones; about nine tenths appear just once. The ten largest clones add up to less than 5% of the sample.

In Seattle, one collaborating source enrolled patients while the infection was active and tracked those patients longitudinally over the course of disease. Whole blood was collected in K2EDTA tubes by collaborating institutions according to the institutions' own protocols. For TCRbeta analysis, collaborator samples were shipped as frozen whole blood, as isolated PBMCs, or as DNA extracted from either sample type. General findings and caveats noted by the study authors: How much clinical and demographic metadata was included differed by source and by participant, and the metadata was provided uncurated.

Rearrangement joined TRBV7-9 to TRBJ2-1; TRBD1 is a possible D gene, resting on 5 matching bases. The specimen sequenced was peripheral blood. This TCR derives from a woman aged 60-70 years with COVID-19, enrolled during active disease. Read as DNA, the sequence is TGTGCCAGCAGCTCGCAGGGTTACAATGAGCAGTTCTTC. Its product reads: CASSSQGYNEQFF.